A selection of T cell receptor beta chains follows, all from one sample in a study of T cells in Graves' hyperthyroidism and ophthalmopathy. TCRdb re-called the multiplex PCR reads through MiXCR, storing one row per CDR3 protein. The data show fewer than 350,000 distinct CDR3 sequences, approximately 16% seen once. The sequenced sample consisted of blood. The receptors shown here come from a woman in her 50s with Graves' hyperthyroidism that later progressed to Graves' ophthalmopathy. CDR3s include the opening cysteine and the closing phenylalanine or tryptophan. D genes are given only for firm matches. Size values are once, few and many counts, or a class for expanded clones, and some rows have none.

TRBV30	many	TRBD1	TRBJ1-4	15	CAWSDRGTTNEKLFF	TGTGCCTGGAGCGACAGGGGAACAACTAATGAAAAACTGTTTTTT
TRBV28	many	TRBD1	TRBJ2-5	12	CAISGQKETQYF	TGTGCCATCTCGGGACAGAAAGAGACCCAGTACTTC
TRBV20-1	many	NA	TRBJ2-1	12	CSARTEYNEQFF	TGCAGTGCTAGAACGGAGTACAATGAGCAGTTCTTC
TRBV12-3/TRBV12-4	many	NA	TRBJ1-1	13	CASSYQANTEAFF	TGTGCCAGCAGCTATCAAGCGAACACTGAAGCTTTCTTT
TRBV7-9	few	NA	TRBJ1-2	14	CASSFLEGFGGYTF	TGTGCCAGCAGCTTCTTGGAGGGTTTTGGTGGCTACACCTTC
TRBV3-1	many	NA	TRBJ2-1	18	CASSQRAAVALSYNEQFF	TGTGCCAGCAGCCAAAGGGCGGCGGTTGCCCTCTCCTACAATGAGCAGTTCTTC
TRBV7-2	many	NA	TRBJ1-6	14	CASSLVVLNSPLHF	TGTGCCAGCAGCTTAGTAGTTTTGAATTCACCCCTCCACTTT
TRBV5-1	many	TRBD1	TRBJ2-7	17	CASSLAPPGQGGSEQYF	TGCGCCAGCAGCTTGGCCCCCCCGGGACAGGGCGGCTCCGAGCAGTACTTC
TRBV27	NA	NA	TRBJ1-6	13	CATTQNQNSPLHF	TGTGCCACCACACAGAATCAGAATTCACCCCTCCACTTT
TRBV7-9	many	NA	TRBJ2-1	17	CASSPSRGISSYNEQFF	TGTGCCAGCAGCCCATCAAGGGGGATCAGCTCCTACAATGAGCAGTTCTTC
TRBV7-2	many	NA	TRBJ2-7	13	CASSPENLGEQYF	TGTGCCAGCAGCCCAGAAAACCTCGGGGAGCAGTACTTC
TRBV20-1	NA	TRBD1	TRBJ1-1	16	CSARIRQGAGVTEAFF	TGCAGTGCTAGAATCCGACAGGGGGCCGGGGTTACTGAAGCTTTCTTT
TRBV6-2/TRBV6-3	many	NA	TRBJ2-2	18	CASSYGPTIPRRTGELFF	TGTGCCAGCAGTTACGGCCCGACTATACCTCGACGCACCGGGGAGCTGTTTTTT
TRBV5-1	NA	NA	TRBJ2-5	15	CASSPLRTPEETQYF	TGCGCCAGCAGCCCGTTGAGGACGCCAGAAGAGACCCAGTACTTC
TRBV9	NA	NA	TRBJ2-2	16	CASSVATGQNTGELFF	TGTGCCAGCAGCGTAGCTACAGGCCAGAACACCGGGGAGCTGTTTTTT
TRBV20-1	NA	TRBD1	TRBJ2-2	16	CSASHLDRGLFGELFF	TGCAGTGCTAGTCATCTGGACAGGGGGCTGTTCGGGGAGCTGTTTTTT
TRBV18	many	NA	TRBJ2-1	11	CASSAGDEQFF	TGTGCCAGCTCAGCAGGGGATGAGCAGTTCTTC
TRBV20-1	many	NA	TRBJ2-5	14	CSARDAGGQETQYF	TGCAGTGCTAGAGATGCGGGGGGACAGGAGACCCAGTACTTC
TRBV20-1	NA	TRBD2	TRBJ2-1	17	CSASPLGAGERYNEQFF	TGCAGTGCTAGCCCTCTAGGAGCGGGAGAGCGCTACAATGAGCAGTTCTTC
TRBV28	many	NA	TRBJ2-1	14	CASSFIRGRSEQFF	TGTGCCAGCAGTTTTATTAGGGGACGGTCAGAGCAGTTCTTC
TRBV27	many	NA	TRBJ2-7	13	CASGWDAGYEQYF	TGTGCCAGCGGGTGGGACGCAGGCTACGAGCAGTACTTC
TRBV6-5	many	TRBD1	TRBJ2-2	17	CASSYSPGQGDTGELFF	TGTGCCAGCAGTTACTCTCCGGGACAGGGTGACACCGGGGAGCTGTTTTTT
TRBV28	many	TRBD2	TRBJ2-7	16	CASSSRTSDFPRAQYF	TGTGCCAGCAGTTCCCGGACTAGCGATTTCCCGAGAGCGCAGTACTTC
TRBV28	many	NA	TRBJ1-2	15	CASSLYPQDPGGYTF	TGTGCCAGCAGTTTATATCCCCAGGATCCGGGGGGCTACACCTTC
TRBV3-1	few	NA	TRBJ2-6	13	CASSVHSTNVLTF	TGTGCCAGCAGCGTCCATTCGACCAACGTCCTGACTTTC
TRBV9	few	TRBD1	TRBJ2-7	15	CASSATGVSSYEQYF	TGTGCCAGCAGCGCCACAGGGGTCAGCTCCTACGAGCAGTACTTC
TRBV2	NA	NA	TRBJ1-6	14	CATWTELYNSPLHF	TGTGCCACCTGGACAGAGCTTTATAATTCACCCCTCCACTTT
TRBV11-2	many	NA	TRBJ2-1	12	CASSLGLVEQFF	TGTGCCAGCAGCTTAGGGCTAGTTGAGCAGTTCTTC
TRBV6-2/TRBV6-3	many	TRBD1	TRBJ1-1	14	CASSRKGANTEAFF	TGTGCCAGCAGTCGGAAGGGGGCGAACACTGAAGCTTTCTTT
TRBV12-3/TRBV12-4	many	NA	TRBJ1-1	14	CASSLWQKNTEAFF	TGTGCCAGCAGTTTGTGGCAGAAGAACACTGAAGCTTTCTTT
TRBV18	many	NA	TRBJ2-5	14	CASSPSWEKETQYF	TGTGCCAGCTCACCTTCGTGGGAGAAAGAGACCCAGTACTTC
TRBV20-1	many	NA	TRBJ2-2	15	CSARASYPNTGELFF	TGCAGTGCTAGGGCCAGCTATCCGAACACCGGGGAGCTGTTTTTT
TRBV4-2	few	TRBD2	TRBJ2-3	16	CASSQEVSGSGDTQYF	TGTGCCAGCAGCCAAGAAGTCAGCGGGAGTGGAGATACGCAGTATTTT
TRBV7-2	many	TRBD1	TRBJ1-1	16	CASSVEQGALSTEAFF	TGTGCCAGCAGCGTCGAACAGGGGGCCCTTAGCACTGAAGCTTTCTTT
TRBV2	few	TRBD2	TRBJ2-1	14	CASSNPGGRNEQFF	TGTGCCAGCAGTAACCCGGGAGGGCGGAATGAGCAGTTCTTC
TRBV5-1	many	TRBD2	TRBJ2-1	16	CASSWVTSGSYNEQFF	TGCGCCAGCAGCTGGGTCACTAGCGGGTCCTACAATGAGCAGTTCTTC
TRBV7-3	many	NA	TRBJ2-1	13	CASSDLWGNEQFF	TGTGCCAGCAGCGACCTTTGGGGCAATGAGCAGTTCTTC
TRBV10-3	many	TRBD1	TRBJ2-7	12	CAIRDRAYEQYF	TGTGCCATCCGGGACAGAGCCTACGAGCAGTACTTC
TRBV12-3/TRBV12-4	many	TRBD1	TRBJ1-1	13	CASSHTGATEAFF	TGTGCCAGCAGTCACACAGGGGCAACTGAAGCTTTCTTT
TRBV9	many	NA	TRBJ2-1	19	CASSVALRHGANSYNEQFF	TGTGCCAGCAGCGTAGCCCTACGTCATGGGGCGAACTCCTACAATGAGCAGTTCTTC
TRBV12-3/TRBV12-4	many	NA	TRBJ1-2	11	CASRDSLGYTF	TGTGCCAGCAGGGACAGCCTTGGCTACACCTTC
TRBV7-2	many	NA	TRBJ1-2	12	CASSFVNYGYTF	TGTGCCAGCAGCTTTGTGAACTATGGCTACACCTTC
TRBV20-1	many	TRBD1	TRBJ1-5	14	CSARTGTGDQPQHF	TGCAGTGCTCGAACCGGGACAGGGGACCAGCCCCAGCATTTT
TRBV30	NA	NA	TRBJ2-5	15	CAWIAGHQYQETQYF	TGTGCCTGGATAGCAGGACACCAGTACCAAGAGACCCAGTACTTC
TRBV19	NA	NA	TRBJ2-2	15	CASSLVGVASGELFF	TGTGCCAGTAGTTTGGTCGGTGTGGCGAGCGGGGAGCTGTTTTTT
TRBV2	many	NA	TRBJ2-3	14	CASSGVSGTDTQYF	TGTGCCAGCAGTGGGGTTAGCGGCACAGATACGCAGTATTTT
TRBV19	NA	TRBD1	TRBJ2-5	14	CASSMRGRGETQYF	TGTGCCAGTAGTATGAGGGGGCGAGGAGAGACCCAGTACTTC